Each of the 24 T cell receptor beta chains below was sequenced from the same sample in a study of blood T cell repertoires in COVID-19 (dated by TCRdb to 2020 to 2021). Receptors were amplified or captured by the immunoSEQ multiplex PCR assay. Here the immuneACCESS table is served through TCRdb, limited to in-frame sequences with V and J called. Missing clones are a known gap in these copies; in checked studies unresolved V genes cover under half, and the rest lacks a known reason. This sample is represented by 200,000 to 300,000 clones; roughly 80% of them were singletons. The top ten clonotypes cover roughly 4% of the sample. Sequencing was performed on peripheral blood. All receptors come from a man between 60 and 75 years old with acute or convalescent COVID-19.

The table lists this clone with a count of one. The chain employs TRBV5-1 and TRBJ2-5; tentative D call: TRBD1 (6 bases). CDR1 is SGHRS and CDR2 is YFSETQ in the germline V gene. The ends were cut back, 4 bases at V and 4 bases at J, with 17 bases in the middle. There are 15 residues in the CDR3. The CDR3 sequence is CASSHAYRVGETQYF. CDR3 coding DNA: TGCGCCAGCAGCCACGCCTACAGGGTGGGAGAGACCCAGTACTTC.

The rearrangement joins TRBV9 to TRBJ1-1; tentatively, D is TRBD1 (5 bases). The CDR3 has 12 residues. Trimming removed 4 bases from V and 10 bases from J, with 14 bases in between. Germline V lookup: CDR1 SGDLS, CDR2 YYNGEE. CDR3 coding DNA: TGTGCCAGCAGCCCAGGACCAGGGCGAGCTTTCTTT. Encoded protein: CASSPGPGRAFF. Supplemented by reference TRBV9 and TRBJ1-1, the full variable domain reads DSGVTQTPKHLITATGQRVTLRCSPRSGDLSVYWYQQSLDQGLQFLIQYYNGEERAKGNILERFSAQQFPDLHSELNLSSLELGDSALYFCASSPGPGRAFFGQGTRLTVV.

This chain uses TRBV5-1 with TRBJ2-5, with D hard to call. The CDR3 consists of 16 residues. Germline V gene lookup returns CDR1 SGHRS and CDR2 YFSETQ. V lost 4 bases, J lost 2 bases, and 18 bases lay in between. The CDR3 nucleotides are TGCGCCAGCAGCCCCACCCTGACTGCCACTCAAGAGACCCAGTACTTC. Protein product: CASSPTLTATQETQYF.

The chain uses TRBV3-1 (or the pseudogene TRBV3-2) and TRBJ2-6; 7 positions agree with TRBD2. Germline V gives CDR1 LGHDT, CDR2 YNNKEL (reference sequence). V lost 4 bases to trimming and J lost 4 bases; unmatched junction nucleotides: 10. The CDR3 sequence is 17 residues long. The CDR3 DNA sequence: TGTGCCAGCAGCCCGGTTCTCGCGGGGGTCGGGGCCAACGTCCTGACTTTC. Amino acid sequence: CASSPVLAGVGANVLTF.

This clone was seen many times. This chain connects TRBV18 to TRBJ2-2, with a tentative D call TRBD1 (5 bases). Germline V gene lookup returns CDR1 KGHSH and CDR2 LQKENI. This CDR3 contains 14 residues. V was clipped by 2 bases and J by 5 bases, with 9 bases between them. The chain's CDR3 is CASSPGANTGELFF. The CDR3 region has the DNA TGTGCCAGCTCACCAGGGGCAAATACCGGGGAGCTGTTTTTT.

The rearrangement links TRBV4-1 to TRBJ2-4; unclear D gene. CDR1 is MGHRA and CDR2 is YSYEKL in the germline V gene. This CDR3 spans 14 amino acids. The V gene lost 3 bases and the J gene lost 3 bases, with 9 bases spanning the gap. CDR3: CASSQWAVKNIQYF. The DNA of the CDR3 is TGCGCCAGCAGCCAGTGGGCCGTCAAAAACATTCAGTACTTC.

This sequence joins TRBV2 and TRBJ2-5; D ambiguous. The CDR3 totals 13 residues. Per the germline V gene, CDR1 is SNHLY and CDR2 is FYNNEI. V dropped 4 bases and J dropped 2 bases, with 8 bases sitting between them. CDR3 nucleotide sequence: TGTGCCAGCAGTGTTTACAGACAAGAGACCCAGTACTTC. Encoded protein: CASSVYRQETQYF.

The chain is built from TRBV4-1 and TRBJ2-3; weak D call: TRBD2 (5 bases). Trimming removed 0 bases from V and 0 bases from J, with 16 bases in between. The CDR3 consists of 18 residues. Germline V gives CDR1 MGHRA, CDR2 YSYEKL. For the CDR3, the DNA is TGCGCCAGCAGCCAAGACTGGGAGAGGAAGGGCAGCACAGATACGCAGTATTTT. Translated, it gives CASSQDWERKGSTDTQYF.

The gene calls are TRBV6-5 and TRBJ1-5; D is unresolved. Germline-derived CDR1 and CDR2 are MNHEY and SVGAGI. The CDR3 has 13 residues. V lost 10 bases to trimming and J lost 2 bases, with 12 bases between them. The CDR3: CATKRGGNQPQHF. The DNA for the CDR3 is TGTGCCACCAAGAGAGGAGGCAATCAGCCCCAGCATTTT.

This clone showed up just once. The rearrangement uses TRBV7-9 and TRBJ2-7; TRBD2 matches at 9 bases. Looked up from germline, CDR1 is SEHNR and CDR2 is FQNEAQ (reference sequence). There are 14 residues in the CDR3. The ends lost 5 bases at V and 9 bases at J; junction bases unmatched: 11. The CDR3 protein is CASSPAAGGPGQYF. CDR3 coding DNA: TGTGCCAGCAGCCCCGCGGCGGGGGGGCCGGGGCAGTACTTC.

V is TRBV7-2 and J is TRBJ2-4; tentatively, D is TRBD1 (5 bases). Germline CDR1 reads SGHTA; CDR2 reads FQGNSA. CDR3 length: 17 residues. V lost 1 base to trimming and J lost 3 bases, with 16 bases between them. CDR3 bases: TGTGCCAGCAGCTTAGGGGGTCCAGGGTTGGTCAAAAACATTCAGTACTTC. Residues: CASSLGGPGLVKNIQYF.

V and J are TRBV2 and TRBJ1-1, with 9 positions matching TRBD1. The CDR3 loop spans 14 amino acids. Germline lookup yields CDR1 SNHLY and CDR2 FYNNEI. The J segment lost 4 bases and the V segment lost 6 bases, leaving 6 bases of the junction unmatched. CDR3 DNA: TGTGCCAGCAGGGACAGGGGAGGGAGCACTGAAGCTTTCTTT. This sequence encodes CASRDRGGSTEAFF.

The rearrangement links TRBV27 to TRBJ1-4; 7 bases align to TRBD1. CDR3 length: 14 residues. The germline V gene encodes CDR1 MNHEY and CDR2 SMNVEV (reference sequence). Trimming took 6 bases from V and 2 from J; bases not matched to a gene: 3. In DNA form, the CDR3 reads TGTGCCAGCAGATTACAGGGGACTAATGAAAAACTGTTTTTT. This codes for CASRLQGTNEKLFF.

The chain couples TRBV3-1 (or the pseudogene TRBV3-2) to TRBJ2-1; possible D gene TRBD2, 5 bases. V was cut by 2 bases and J by 4 bases, with 9 bases left in between. The germline gives CDR1 LGHDT, CDR2 YNNKEL (reference sequence). This CDR3 has 14 residues. CDR3 loop: CASSQYGVYNEQFF. For the CDR3, the DNA is TGTGCCAGCAGCCAATACGGGGTTTACAATGAGCAGTTCTTC.

V gene TRBV12-3 or TRBV12-4 combines with J gene TRBJ1-1; D is undetermined. The CDR3 is 12 residues long. V lost 2 bases and J 8 bases, leaving 9 bases between the germline ends. The CDR3 DNA sequence: TGTGCCAGCAGTTTAATGAGGAGCGAAGCTTTCTTT. Its translation: CASSLMRSEAFF.

J is TRBJ1-1 and V is TRBV3-1 (or the pseudogene TRBV3-2); no clear D gene. Germline CDR1 and CDR2: LGHDT and YNNKEL (reference sequence). Between the trimmed V and J ends, which lost 1 base and 13 bases, there was a span of 10 bases. The CDR3 has 11 residues. The CDR3 bases are TGTGCCAGCAGCCAAGGAACGGTTTGTTTCTTT. The encoded protein is CASSQGTVCFF.

The rearrangement joins TRBV9 to TRBJ1-1; 7 nucleotides align to TRBD1. Trimming cost V 4 bases and J 0 bases; bases outside gene matches: 3. This CDR3 is built from 14 residues. The germline gives CDR1 SGDLS, CDR2 YYNGEE. CDR3 sequence (DNA): TGTGCCAGCAGCCCGGACAGGCTGAACACTGAAGCTTTCTTT. It is translated as CASSPDRLNTEAFF.

Regarding this clone: Within the sample, other DNA sequences also encode this same CDR3. This chain connects TRBV6-5 to TRBJ2-1; 14 positions match TRBD2. The CDR3 contains 16 residues. V shed 0 bases, J shed 6 bases, and the junction held 1 base outside the gene matches. In germline, CDR1 is MNHEY, CDR2 SVGAGI. The CDR3 coding sequence is TGTGCCAGCAGTTACTCGGGGACTAGCGGGGGCAATGAGCAGTTCTTC. It codes for CASSYSGTSGGNEQFF.

The V and J genes are TRBV2 and TRBJ1-6, with TRBD1 as a possible D gene (5 bases). Germline loops: CDR1 SNHLY, CDR2 FYNNEI. The CDR3 length is 15 residues. V was cut by 3 bases and J by 6 bases, with 12 bases left in between. The CDR3 DNA is TGTGCCAGCAGTGATCACTGGGGCTCTAATTCACCCCTCCACTTT. This codes for CASSDHWGSNSPLHF.

The chain combines TRBV7-2 with TRBJ1-2; 11 bases fit TRBD1. J gave up 5 bases and V 1 base, and 6 bases lay outside the gene matches. Germline lookup yields CDR1 SGHTA and CDR2 FQGNSA. CDR3 length: 16 amino acids. The CDR3 here is CASSLGGTGGRYGYTF. The CDR3 region has the DNA TGTGCCAGCAGCTTAGGGGGGACAGGGGGTAGATATGGCTACACCTTC.

This rearrangement joins TRBV6-2 or TRBV6-3 to TRBJ2-1, with TRBD2 matching 11 bases. Germline CDR1 reads MNHEY; CDR2 reads SVGEGT. There are 15 residues in the CDR3. V was pared by 3 bases and J by 8 bases, with 6 bases of the junction left unmatched. The CDR3 nucleotides read TGTGCCAGCAGTTATGGGGGACTAGCGGCACATGAGCAGTTCTTC. Amino acids: CASSYGGLAAHEQFF.

The V gene is TRBV3-1 (or the pseudogene TRBV3-2), the J gene TRBJ2-6, with 8 bases fitting TRBD2. Germline-derived CDR1 and CDR2 are LGHDT and YNNKEL (reference sequence). V was pared by 0 bases and J by 0 bases, with 7 bases of the junction left unmatched. This CDR3 is built from 19 residues. CDR3 loop: CASSQDPAGVGSGANVLTF. CDR3 DNA: TGTGCCAGCAGCCAAGATCCAGCGGGGGTTGGCTCTGGGGCCAACGTCCTGACTTTC.

This chain connects TRBV6-5 to TRBJ1-1; 7 bases map to TRBD1. The CDR3 contains 15 residues. Germline CDR1 MNHEY, CDR2 SVGAGI. V shed 0 bases, J shed 4 bases, and the junction held 5 bases outside the gene matches. CDR3 loop: CASSYSTGMGTEAFF. The CDR3 region has the DNA TGTGCCAGCAGTTACTCGACAGGGATGGGCACTGAAGCTTTCTTT.

V is TRBV25-1 and J is TRBJ2-7, with TRBD2 identical over 7 bases. The CDR3 sequence is 15 residues long. Germline V gene lookup returns CDR1 MGHDK and CDR2 SYGVNS. V dropped 3 bases and J dropped 2; count of bases not matched to a gene: 7. The CDR3 bases are TGTGCCAGCAGTGAGCGCGGGGGTTTTACCTACGAGCAGTACTTC. Translation gives CASSERGGFTYEQYF.